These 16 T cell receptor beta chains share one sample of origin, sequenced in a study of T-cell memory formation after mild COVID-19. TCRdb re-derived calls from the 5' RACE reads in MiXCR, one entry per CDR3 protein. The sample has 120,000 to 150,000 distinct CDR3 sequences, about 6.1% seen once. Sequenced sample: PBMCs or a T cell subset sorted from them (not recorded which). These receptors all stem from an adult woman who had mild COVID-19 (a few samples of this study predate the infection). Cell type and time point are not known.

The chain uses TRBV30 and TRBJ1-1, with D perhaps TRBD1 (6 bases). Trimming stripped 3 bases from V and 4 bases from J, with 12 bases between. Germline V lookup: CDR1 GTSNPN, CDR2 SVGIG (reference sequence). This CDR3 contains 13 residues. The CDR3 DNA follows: TGTGCCTGGAGCGCAACAGGGCCCACTGAAGCTTTCTTT. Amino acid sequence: CAWSATGPTEAFF.

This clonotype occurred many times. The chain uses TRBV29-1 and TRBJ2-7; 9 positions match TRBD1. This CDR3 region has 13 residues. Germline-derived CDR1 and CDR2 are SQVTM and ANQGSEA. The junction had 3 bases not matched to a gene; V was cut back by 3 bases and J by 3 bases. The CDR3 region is CSVDDRGSYEQYF. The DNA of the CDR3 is TGCAGCGTTGATGACAGGGGGAGCTACGAGCAGTACTTC.

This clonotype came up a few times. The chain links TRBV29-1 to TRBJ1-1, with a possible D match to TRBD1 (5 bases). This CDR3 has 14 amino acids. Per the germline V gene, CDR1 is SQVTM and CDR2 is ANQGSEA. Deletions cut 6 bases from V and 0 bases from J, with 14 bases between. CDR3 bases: TGCAGCGTAATACGGACACTCATGAACACTGAAGCTTTCTTT. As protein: CSVIRTLMNTEAFF.

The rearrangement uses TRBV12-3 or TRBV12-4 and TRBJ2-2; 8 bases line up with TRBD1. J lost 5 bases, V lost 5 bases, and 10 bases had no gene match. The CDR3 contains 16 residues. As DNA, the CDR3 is TGTGCCAGCAGTAGACAGGGGCGGATCGGTACCGGGGAGCTGTTTTTT. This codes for CASSRQGRIGTGELFF.

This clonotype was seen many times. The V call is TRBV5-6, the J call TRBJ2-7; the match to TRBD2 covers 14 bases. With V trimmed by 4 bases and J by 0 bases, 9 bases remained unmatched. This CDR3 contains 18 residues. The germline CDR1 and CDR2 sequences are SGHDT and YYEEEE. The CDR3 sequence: CASSPMGLAGENSYEQYF. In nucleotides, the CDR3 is TGTGCCAGCAGCCCGATGGGACTAGCGGGAGAGAACTCCTACGAGCAGTACTTC.

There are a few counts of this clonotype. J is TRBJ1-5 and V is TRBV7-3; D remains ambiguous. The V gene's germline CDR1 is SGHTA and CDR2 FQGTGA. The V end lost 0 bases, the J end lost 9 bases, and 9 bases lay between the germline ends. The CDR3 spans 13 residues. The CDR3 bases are TGTGCCAGCAGCTTAACGGAGGACGGGCCCCAGCATTTT. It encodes CASSLTEDGPQHF. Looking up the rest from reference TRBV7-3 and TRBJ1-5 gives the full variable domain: GAGVSQTPSNKVTEKGKYVELRCDPISGHTALYWYRQSLGQGPEFLIYFQGTGAADDSGLPNDRFFAVRPEGSVSTLKIQRTERGDSAVYLCASSLTEDGPQHFGDGTRLSIL.

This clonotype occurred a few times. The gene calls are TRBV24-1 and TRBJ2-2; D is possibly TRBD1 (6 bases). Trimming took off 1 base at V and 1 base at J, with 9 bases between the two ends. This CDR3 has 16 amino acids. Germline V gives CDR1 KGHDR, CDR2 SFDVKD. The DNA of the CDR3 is TGTGCCACCAGTGATTTTGCCAGGGGGAACACCGGGGAGCTGTTTTTT. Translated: CATSDFARGNTGELFF.

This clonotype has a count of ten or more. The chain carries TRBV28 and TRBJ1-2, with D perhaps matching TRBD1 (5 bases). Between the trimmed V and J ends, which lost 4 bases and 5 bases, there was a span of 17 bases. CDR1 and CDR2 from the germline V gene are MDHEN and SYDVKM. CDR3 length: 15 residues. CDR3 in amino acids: CASSSGPSEGYGYTF. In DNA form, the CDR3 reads TGTGCCAGCAGTTCCGGGCCCTCCGAGGGGTATGGCTACACCTTC.

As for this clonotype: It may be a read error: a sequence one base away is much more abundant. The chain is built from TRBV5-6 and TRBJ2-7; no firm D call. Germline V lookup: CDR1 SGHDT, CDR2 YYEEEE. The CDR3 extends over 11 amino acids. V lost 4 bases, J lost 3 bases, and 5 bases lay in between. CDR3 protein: CASSAYYEQYF. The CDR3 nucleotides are TGTGCCAGCAGCGCCTACTACGAGCAGTACTTC.

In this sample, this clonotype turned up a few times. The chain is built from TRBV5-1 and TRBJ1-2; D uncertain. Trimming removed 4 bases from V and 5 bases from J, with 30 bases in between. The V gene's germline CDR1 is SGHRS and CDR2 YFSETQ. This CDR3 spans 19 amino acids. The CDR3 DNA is TGCGCCAGCAGCCCGGGAACCTCGAGACCTCGCACCAATTCTTATGGCTACACCTTC. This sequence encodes CASSPGTSRPRTNSYGYTF.

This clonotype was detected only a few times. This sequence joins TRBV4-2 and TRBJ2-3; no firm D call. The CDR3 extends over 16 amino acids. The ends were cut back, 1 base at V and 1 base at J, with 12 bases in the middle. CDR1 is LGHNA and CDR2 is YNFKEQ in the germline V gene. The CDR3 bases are TGTGCCAGCAGCCAAGTGGGGATTTCTGGCACAGATACGCAGTATTTT. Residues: CASSQVGISGTDTQYF.

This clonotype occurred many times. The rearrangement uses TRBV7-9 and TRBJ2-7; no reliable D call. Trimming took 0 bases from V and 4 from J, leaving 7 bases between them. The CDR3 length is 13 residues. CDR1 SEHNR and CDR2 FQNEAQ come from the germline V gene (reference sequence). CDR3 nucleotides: TGTGCCAGCAGCTTAGCGACTGAATACGAGCAGTACTTC. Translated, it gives CASSLATEYEQYF.

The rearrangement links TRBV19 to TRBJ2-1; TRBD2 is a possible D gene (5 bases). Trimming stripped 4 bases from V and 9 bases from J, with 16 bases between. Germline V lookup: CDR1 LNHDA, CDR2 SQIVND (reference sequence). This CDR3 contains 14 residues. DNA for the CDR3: TGTGCCAGTAGTAAGAGTGTGGGAGAAGCTGAGCAGTTCTTC. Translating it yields CASSKSVGEAEQFF.

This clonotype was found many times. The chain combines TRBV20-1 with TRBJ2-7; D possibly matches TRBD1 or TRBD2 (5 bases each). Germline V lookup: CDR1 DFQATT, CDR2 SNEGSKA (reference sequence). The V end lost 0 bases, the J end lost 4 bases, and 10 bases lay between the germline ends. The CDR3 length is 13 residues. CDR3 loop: CSAREGVNYEQYF. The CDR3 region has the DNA TGCAGTGCTAGAGAGGGGGTTAATTACGAGCAGTACTTC.

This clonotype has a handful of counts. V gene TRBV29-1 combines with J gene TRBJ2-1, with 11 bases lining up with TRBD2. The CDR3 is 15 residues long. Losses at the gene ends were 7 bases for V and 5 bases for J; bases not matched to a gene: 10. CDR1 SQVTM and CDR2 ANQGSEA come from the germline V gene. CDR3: CSARWLAGGNNEQFF. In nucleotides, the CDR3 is TGCAGCGCCCGCTGGCTAGCGGGAGGTAACAATGAGCAGTTCTTC.

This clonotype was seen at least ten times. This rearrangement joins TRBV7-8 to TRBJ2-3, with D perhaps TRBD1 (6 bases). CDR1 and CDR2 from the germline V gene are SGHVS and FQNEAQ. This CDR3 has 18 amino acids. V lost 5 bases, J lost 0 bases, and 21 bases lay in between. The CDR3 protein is CASSPRLGAAGSTDTQYF. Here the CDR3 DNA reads TGTGCCAGCAGCCCGCGACTGGGGGCAGCAGGGAGCACAGATACGCAGTATTTT.